A selection of T cell receptor beta chains follows, all from one sample in a study of blood T cells in healthy people across ages. Each CDR3 protein gets one entry after TCRdb re-called the 5' RACE reads with MiXCR. The sample lists 650,000 to 700,000 distinct CDR3 sequences; roughly 32% were seen once. The sequenced material came from blood. Every receptor here comes from an elderly woman in good health. CDR3s include the opening cysteine and the closing phenylalanine or tryptophan. Fields, in order: clone size, J gene, V gene, D gene, CDR3 DNA, CDR3 protein. A D gene is named only where the DNA matches it firmly. Clone size is not always given. Where it is, it says once, few, many or a class for expanded clones.

size: .; J: TRBJ2-3; V: TRBV6-1; D: .; DNA: TGTGCCAGCAGTGGGACCAGTGGCGCAGATACGCAGTATTTT; CDR3: CASSGTSGADTQYF
size: many; J: TRBJ2-1; V: TRBV20-1; D: TRBD2; DNA: TGCAGTGCCGCTTCGGGGGGACTAGGGGGCAATGAGCAGTTCTTC; CDR3: CSAASGGLGGNEQFF
size: .; J: TRBJ2-3; V: TRBV20-1; D: TRBD2; DNA: TGCAGTGCTTCTCCGGGACTAGCGGGGGCCTTTAGCACAGATACGCAGTATTTT; CDR3: CSASPGLAGAFSTDTQYF
size: medium-sized; J: TRBJ2-3; V: TRBV5-1; D: .; DNA: TGCGCCAGCAGCCTATTCGGACCTACTAGCACAGATACGCAGTATTTT; CDR3: CASSLFGPTSTDTQYF
size: many; J: TRBJ2-7; V: TRBV19; D: .; DNA: TGTGCCACTCGATGGGGCTCCTACGAGCAGTACTTC; CDR3: CATRWGSYEQYF
size: many; J: TRBJ2-5; V: TRBV9; D: .; DNA: TGTGCCAGCAGCGTAGTGGGGGGAGAGACCCAGTACTTC; CDR3: CASSVVGGETQYF
size: once; J: TRBJ2-2; V: TRBV7-2; D: .; DNA: TGTGCCAGCAGCTTAGCGAAGGCAGTACTGAACACCGGGGAGCTGTTTTTT; CDR3: CASSLAKAVLNTGELFF
size: many; J: TRBJ2-5; V: TRBV29-1; D: .; DNA: TGCAGCTCTGGAGGAGAGACCCAGTACTTC; CDR3: CSSGGETQYF
size: few; J: TRBJ1-1; V: TRBV20-1; D: .; DNA: TGCAGTGCTAGAGATGCCCGACGTTATAAGGCAGAGAACACTGAAGCTTTCTTT; CDR3: CSARDARRYKAENTEAFF
size: .; J: TRBJ2-7; V: TRBV20-1; D: .; DNA: TGCAGTGCCTCTGAAGGGTCCTACGAGCAGTACTTC; CDR3: CSASEGSYEQYF
size: .; J: TRBJ2-1; V: TRBV12-3/TRBV12-4; D: TRBD2; DNA: TGTGCCAATTCACCAAGCGGGGGTGGGTCCTACAATGAGCAGTTCTTC; CDR3: CANSPSGGGSYNEQFF
size: .; J: TRBJ1-2; V: TRBV5-5; D: .; DNA: TGTGCCAGCAGCACCGGGACAATAGATGGCTACACCTTC; CDR3: CASSTGTIDGYTF
size: .; J: TRBJ1-5; V: TRBV7-2; D: .; DNA: TGTGCCAGCAGCTCAACTACAGAAAGCAATCAGCCCCAGCATTTT; CDR3: CASSSTTESNQPQHF
size: .; J: TRBJ2-3; V: TRBV7-3; D: .; DNA: TGTGCCAGCAGCCCCGGGAGTAATACGCAGTATTTT; CDR3: CASSPGSNTQYF
size: many; J: TRBJ2-1; V: TRBV12-3/TRBV12-4; D: TRBD2; DNA: TGTGCCAGCAGTTTAGAGATAGCGGGGGGGATCTTGGATGAGCAGTTCTTC; CDR3: CASSLEIAGGILDEQFF
size: .; J: TRBJ2-1; V: TRBV4-2; D: TRBD2; DNA: TGTGCCAGCAGCCAAGGGAGCGGGGGGGCCCATGAGCAGTTCTTC; CDR3: CASSQGSGGAHEQFF
size: many; J: TRBJ2-1; V: TRBV7-2; D: TRBD2; DNA: TGTGCCAGCAGCTTAGATAGCGGCCTAGCGGGCGCCTCGCAGTTCTTC; CDR3: CASSLDSGLAGASQFF
size: .; J: TRBJ1-2; V: TRBV7-8; D: .; DNA: TGTGCCAGCAGCTTACCGTACAGGAACTATGGCTACACCTTC; CDR3: CASSLPYRNYGYTF
size: .; J: TRBJ2-6; V: TRBV9; D: TRBD1; DNA: TGTGCCAGCGAGGGGACAGGAAGCTCTGGGGCCAACGTCCTGACTTTC; CDR3: CASEGTGSSGANVLTF
size: many; J: TRBJ2-3; V: TRBV9; D: .; DNA: TGTGCCAGCAGCGTAGATACTAGTTCAGCAGATACGCAGTATTTT; CDR3: CASSVDTSSADTQYF
size: few; J: TRBJ1-1; V: TRBV5-6; D: .; DNA: TGTGCCGGCAGCTTTCAACAAAGAACTGAAGCTTTCTTT; CDR3: CAGSFQQRTEAFF
size: .; J: TRBJ2-5; V: TRBV7-9; D: .; DNA: TGTGCCAGCAGCCAAGGGGAGTGGGAGCAGTACTTC; CDR3: CASSQGEWEQYF
size: many; J: TRBJ2-5; V: TRBV21-1; D: .; DNA: TGTGCCAGCAGCAGCAAAGATAGTAGCGGGAACCAAGAGACCCAGTACTTC; CDR3: CASSSKDSSGNQETQYF
size: many; J: TRBJ2-7; V: TRBV12-5; D: TRBD1; DNA: TGTGCTAGTGGTTTGGTACAGGGGACAGGGAGTTCCTACGAGCAGTACTTC; CDR3: CASGLVQGTGSSYEQYF
size: .; J: TRBJ2-1; V: TRBV6-2/TRBV6-3; D: .; DNA: TGTGCCAGCAGTAGGGGGGACTCCTACAATGAGCAGTTCTTC; CDR3: CASSRGDSYNEQFF
size: many; J: TRBJ2-6; V: TRBV10-3; D: TRBD2; DNA: TGTGCCACCCAGGGCGGGGGGTCTGGGGCCAACGTCCTGACTTTC; CDR3: CATQGGGSGANVLTF
size: .; J: TRBJ2-2; V: TRBV2; D: TRBD1; DNA: TGTGCCAGCACCGACCGGACAGGATCGAACACCGGGGAGCTGTTTTTT; CDR3: CASTDRTGSNTGELFF
size: many; J: TRBJ2-5; V: TRBV14; D: .; DNA: TGTGCCAGCAGCCAAGACAGCTTCTCGGCAGAGACCCAGTACTTC; CDR3: CASSQDSFSAETQYF
size: many; J: TRBJ2-7; V: TRBV27; D: .; DNA: TGTGCCAGCAGTTTATCCCCCAGGAACGAGCAGTACTTC; CDR3: CASSLSPRNEQYF
size: .; J: TRBJ1-5; V: TRBV7-2; D: .; DNA: TGTGCCAGCAGCCAGGCAGGGGTCAATCAGCCCCAGCATTTT; CDR3: CASSQAGVNQPQHF
size: .; J: TRBJ2-5; V: TRBV20-1; D: TRBD1; DNA: TGCAGTGCTACAGGGGGCACGTGGGAGACCCAGTACTTC; CDR3: CSATGGTWETQYF
size: many; J: TRBJ2-4; V: TRBV5-1; D: .; DNA: TGCGCCAGCAGCTTGGCCGGGTCAGGAGAAAACATTCAGTACTTC; CDR3: CASSLAGSGENIQYF
size: many; J: TRBJ1-2; V: TRBV12-3/TRBV12-4; D: .; DNA: TGTGCCACCACCCGGACAGACATAGTTTGGTATGGCTACACCTTC; CDR3: CATTRTDIVWYGYTF
size: .; J: TRBJ2-1; V: TRBV6-2/TRBV6-3; D: TRBD2; DNA: TGTGCCAGCAGCTACCCCGTCGGGGGGGCCGGCAATGAGCAGTTCTTC; CDR3: CASSYPVGGAGNEQFF
size: many; J: TRBJ2-7; V: TRBV6-2/TRBV6-3; D: TRBD2; DNA: TGTGCCAGCAGTTACCAGCCACTAGCGGGGAACGTTGGGCAGTACTTC; CDR3: CASSYQPLAGNVGQYF
size: many; J: TRBJ2-1; V: TRBV7-9; D: .; DNA: TGTGCCAGCAGAGAAGGGGGGGTTATCAATAATGAGCAGTTCTTC; CDR3: CASREGGVINNEQFF
size: many; J: TRBJ2-5; V: TRBV28; D: TRBD2; DNA: TGTGCCAGCAGTTTAGCCGGGACTAACTTTCAAGAGACCCAGTACTTC; CDR3: CASSLAGTNFQETQYF
size: .; J: TRBJ2-1; V: TRBV5-4; D: TRBD2; DNA: TGTGCCAGCAGCTTCGAGAAGCGGGGTAGCAATGAGCAGTTCTTC; CDR3: CASSFEKRGSNEQFF
size: .; J: TRBJ1-4; V: TRBV25-1; D: .; DNA: TGTGCCAGCAGTGAATGGGTGGGGGGCAGGTCTAATGAAAAACTGTTTTTT; CDR3: CASSEWVGGRSNEKLFF
size: many; J: TRBJ1-2; V: TRBV30; D: .; DNA: TGTGCCTGGAGTGCCGGTAGAGGCGGCTACACCTTC; CDR3: CAWSAGRGGYTF
size: many; J: TRBJ2-1; V: TRBV20-1; D: TRBD2; DNA: TGCGTCGCTGGTAGCGGGGGGGCCTACAATGAGCAGTTCTTC; CDR3: CVAGSGGAYNEQFF
size: few; J: TRBJ1-5; V: TRBV6-2/TRBV6-3; D: .; DNA: TGTACCAGCAGTCACATTTCAACAGATCGATTCGCGGATCAGCCCCAGCATTTT; CDR3: CTSSHISTDRFADQPQHF
size: few; J: TRBJ1-5; V: TRBV28; D: TRBD1; DNA: TGTGCCAGCAGTCTCGGGACAGATAGGAACCCCAATCAGCCCCAGCATTTT; CDR3: CASSLGTDRNPNQPQHF
size: .; J: TRBJ2-1; V: TRBV7-2; D: .; DNA: TGTGCCAGCAGCTTCATCCGGGGTTATGAGCAGTTCTTC; CDR3: CASSFIRGYEQFF
size: .; J: TRBJ1-5; V: TRBV28; D: TRBD1; DNA: TGTGCCACTAAATCAACAGGGGACAATCAGCCCCAGCATTTT; CDR3: CATKSTGDNQPQHF
size: many; J: TRBJ2-4; V: TRBV20-1; D: TRBD1; DNA: TGCAGTGCTAGACACCCGGGACAGGGCACCAAAAACATTCAGTACTTC; CDR3: CSARHPGQGTKNIQYF
size: many; J: TRBJ2-4; V: TRBV25-1; D: .; DNA: TGTGCCAGCAGTGATGTCGGGGCCAAAAACATTCAGTACTTC; CDR3: CASSDVGAKNIQYF
size: once; J: TRBJ2-5; V: TRBV7-8; D: .; DNA: TGTGCCAGCGATTATCAAGAGACCCGGTACTTC; CDR3: CASDYQETRYF
size: many; J: TRBJ2-1; V: TRBV12-5; D: .; DNA: TGTGCTAGTGGAGGACCGGCCGATAACAATGAGCAGTTCTTC; CDR3: CASGGPADNNEQFF
size: .; J: TRBJ1-1; V: TRBV6-5; D: .; DNA: TGTGCCAGCAGCTGGGACCGAAGAGGGAACACTGAAGCTTTCTTT; CDR3: CASSWDRRGNTEAFF
size: many; J: TRBJ2-1; V: TRBV30; D: .; DNA: TGTGCCTGGAGTGTAAGCCTGCACAATGAGCAGTTCTTC; CDR3: CAWSVSLHNEQFF
size: few; J: TRBJ1-1; V: TRBV7-2; D: .; DNA: TGTGCCAGCAGCTTAGCGACCGGCGTCGGCACTGAAGCTTTCTTT; CDR3: CASSLATGVGTEAFF